These T cell receptor beta chains were read from a single sample in a study of blood T cell repertoires in COVID-19. Only in-frame clones appear in the TCRdb table, and some are missing; sequencing was by immunoSEQ multiplex PCR. Found here are about 71,000 clones, around 76% of them singletons; the top ten hold around 28%. Material: peripheral blood. The receptor set was obtained from a woman older than 75 with active or convalescent COVID-19. The CDR3 runs from the conserved cysteine through the conserved F or W. The order of the fields is D gene, clone size, J gene, V gene, CDR3 protein, CDR3 DNA. The D gene is left open where the match is weak. Only part of the rows carry a size: once, few, many, or a class if the clone is expanded.

TRBD1 - TRBJ1-2 TRBV6-5 CASSQNWDSVYGYTF TGTGCCAGCAGTCAAAACTGGGACAGTGTCTATGGCTACACCTTC
- - TRBJ2-5 TRBV12-3/TRBV12-4 CASSLGVGGTQYF TGTGCCAGCAGTTTAGGGGTAGGCGGGACCCAGTACTTC
TRBD2 - TRBJ2-5 TRBV11-2 CASSFQASGQETQYF TGTGCCAGCAGCTTTCAGGCTAGCGGGCAAGAGACCCAGTACTTC
TRBD1 - TRBJ1-1 TRBV7-9 CASSFPGQGRAFF TGTGCCAGCAGCTTCCCGGGACAGGGAAGAGCTTTCTTT
- - TRBJ1-5 TRBV28 CASSLFTGLGQPQHF TGTGCCAGCAGTTTATTCACAGGGTTAGGGCAGCCCCAGCATTTT
- - TRBJ1-2 TRBV7-2 CASSLVPRPSPSYTF TGTGCCAGCAGCTTAGTGCCCCGACCTAGTCCCTCCTACACCTTC
TRBD2 - TRBJ2-5 TRBV7-3 CASSLITSGGPGETQYF TGTGCCAGCAGCTTAATCACTAGCGGGGGCCCTGGGGAGACCCAGTACTTC
TRBD1 - TRBJ2-1 TRBV7-9 CASSSRGQGWNEQFF TGTGCCAGCAGCTCCCGCGGACAGGGTTGGAATGAGCAGTTCTTC
- - TRBJ1-1 TRBV6-5 CASSYSANTEAFF TGTGCCAGCAGTTACTCGGCGAACACTGAAGCTTTCTTT
TRBD1 - TRBJ2-1 TRBV7-8 CASSLSPDRESYNEQFF TGTGCCAGCAGCTTGTCTCCGGACAGGGAATCCTACAATGAGCAGTTCTTC
- - TRBJ1-1 TRBV20-1 CSASQTVKAFF TGCAGTGCTAGCCAGACAGTAAAAGCTTTCTTT
TRBD2 - TRBJ2-7 TRBV2 CASTLRGNEQYF TGTGCCAGCACCCTGCGGGGGAATGAGCAGTACTTC
TRBD1 - TRBJ2-7 TRBV7-8 CASSSDRGDEQYF TGTGCCAGCAGCTCCGACAGGGGTGACGAGCAGTACTTC
- - TRBJ2-7 TRBV18 CASSHDREDAEQYF TGTGCCAGCTCACACGACAGGGAGGACGCCGAGCAGTACTTC
TRBD1 - TRBJ1-6 TRBV10-3 CAIRGQGDSPLHF TGTGCCATCAGGGGACAGGGTGATTCACCCCTCCACTTT
TRBD1 few TRBJ1-6 TRBV5-1 CASRAGQGDNSPLHF TGCGCCAGCAGGGCGGGACAGGGAGACAATTCACCCCTCCACTTT
- - TRBJ1-2 TRBV11-2 CASSLDLGDYGYTF TGTGCCAGCAGCTTAGATCTGGGAGACTATGGCTACACCTTC
- few TRBJ1-2 TRBV28 CASNRKFRTGYTF TGTGCCAGCAATAGAAAATTCCGAACGGGCTACACCTTC
- - TRBJ2-1 TRBV6-1 CASSDPHWGGLYNEQFF TGTGCCAGCAGTGACCCCCATTGGGGGGGGCTGTACAATGAGCAGTTCTTC
TRBD2 - TRBJ2-1 TRBV7-2 CASSLGRTSGGAEDEQFF TGTGCCAGCAGCCTGGGTAGGACTAGCGGGGGGGCCGAGGATGAGCAGTTCTTC
TRBD1 - TRBJ1-2 TRBV19 CASSNRDRGNYGYTF TGTGCCAGTAGTAACCGGGACAGGGGGAACTATGGCTACACCTTC
TRBD2 - TRBJ2-1 TRBV7-3 CASSDIAGSSYNEQFF TGTGCCAGCAGCGATATAGCGGGAAGCTCCTACAATGAGCAGTTCTTC
- - TRBJ1-2 TRBV3-1/TRBV3-2 CASSHRSGVGYTF TGTGCCAGCAGCCACAGGTCCGGGGTTGGCTACACCTTC
- - TRBJ2-5 TRBV12-3/TRBV12-4 CASSFVETQYF TGTGCCAGCAGTTTCGTGGAGACCCAGTACTTC
TRBD1 - TRBJ2-1 TRBV30 CAWLRGWTGNSNNEQFF TGTGCCTGGCTAAGGGGGTGGACAGGGAATTCCAACAATGAGCAGTTCTTC
TRBD2 few TRBJ2-2 TRBV7-9 CASRQPGLAATNTGELFF TGTGCCAGCAGGCAACCGGGACTAGCAGCCACGAACACCGGGGAGCTGTTTTTT
- - TRBJ1-5 TRBV21-1 CASSKVSRGGNQPQHF TGTGCCAGCAGCAAAGTATCCAGGGGAGGCAATCAGCCCCAGCATTTT
TRBD2 - TRBJ2-3 TRBV6-5 CASSRRGGGTDTQYF TGTGCCAGCAGTCGCCGTGGGGGGGGCACAGATACGCAGTATTTT
TRBD1 - TRBJ2-5 TRBV3-1/TRBV3-2 CASSQGQGAGETQYF TGTGCCAGCAGCCAAGGGCAGGGGGCGGGAGAGACCCAGTACTTC
TRBD1 - TRBJ2-5 TRBV12-3/TRBV12-4 CASSLDRAKTQYF TGTGCCAGCAGTTTGGACAGGGCGAAGACCCAGTACTTC
TRBD2 - TRBJ2-1 TRBV12-5 CASGRTSMNEQFF TGTGCTAGTGGCCGGACTAGCATGAATGAGCAGTTCTTC
- - TRBJ1-1 TRBV28 CASSLIFDTEAFF TGTGCCAGCAGTTTAATCTTTGACACTGAAGCTTTCTTT
- few TRBJ1-2 TRBV6-5 CASSPRLSYGYTF TGTGCCAGCAGTCCCCGTCTATCCTATGGCTACACCTTC
- few TRBJ2-2 TRBV5-1 CASSFRLTDRSIGHTGELFF TGCGCCAGCAGCTTTCGTCTTACCGACAGGAGTATCGGACACACCGGGGAGCTGTTTTTT
- - TRBJ2-5 TRBV9 CASSVDLGGVETQYF TGTGCCAGCAGCGTAGACCTCGGCGGGGTCGAGACCCAGTACTTC
TRBD1 - TRBJ2-2 TRBV5-4 CASSTGQGDTGELFF TGTGCCAGCAGCACGGGACAGGGTGACACCGGGGAGCTGTTTTTT
- few TRBJ1-3 TRBV19 CASRTVNSGNTIYF TGTGCCAGTCGGACAGTTAACTCTGGAAACACCATATATTTT
TRBD2 - TRBJ2-1 TRBV7-9 CASSTARGVYNEQFF TGTGCCAGCAGCACTGCTCGGGGGGTTTACAATGAGCAGTTCTTC
TRBD2 - TRBJ2-7 TRBV7-2 CASSFGTSVSEQYF TGTGCCAGCAGCTTCGGGACTAGCGTCTCCGAGCAGTACTTC
- - TRBJ2-2 TRBV5-1 CASSLAGPKNTGELFF TGCGCCAGCAGCTTGGCAGGGCCAAAGAACACCGGGGAGCTGTTTTTT
- - TRBJ1-2 TRBV3-1/TRBV3-2 CASSPSTDSIYGYTF TGTGCCAGCAGCCCTTCCACGGACAGCATCTATGGCTACACCTTC
TRBD1 once TRBJ1-4 TRBV2 CASTRQGGDEKLFF TGTGCCAGCACCAGACAGGGAGGAGATGAAAAACTGTTTTTT
- - TRBJ1-4 TRBV25-1 CASSEHRTTVREKLFF TGTGCCAGCAGTGAGCATAGGACAACAGTGCGAGAAAAACTGTTTTTT